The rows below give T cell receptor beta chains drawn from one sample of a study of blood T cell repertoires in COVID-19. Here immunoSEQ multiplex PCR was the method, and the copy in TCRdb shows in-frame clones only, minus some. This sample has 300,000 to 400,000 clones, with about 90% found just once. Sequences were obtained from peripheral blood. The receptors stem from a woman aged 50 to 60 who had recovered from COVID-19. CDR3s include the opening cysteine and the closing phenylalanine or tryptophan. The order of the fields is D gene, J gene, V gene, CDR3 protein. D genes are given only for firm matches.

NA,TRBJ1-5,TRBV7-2,CASSLGYLSNQPQHF
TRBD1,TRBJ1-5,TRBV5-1,CASSPWPGQGGNQPQHF
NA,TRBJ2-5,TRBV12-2,CASRSLGGGLAGETQYF
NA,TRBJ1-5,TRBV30,CAWSGRLGRQPQHF
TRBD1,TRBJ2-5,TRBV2,CASEVRGQGETQYF
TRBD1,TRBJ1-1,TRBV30,CAWNSGQGMNTEAFF
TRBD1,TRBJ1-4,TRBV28,CASSSLDRGLTTNEKLFF
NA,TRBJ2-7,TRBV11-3,CASSLSAGLSYEQYF
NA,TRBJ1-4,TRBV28,CASSKQGTNEKLFF
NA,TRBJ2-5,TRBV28,CASSFGGTETQYF
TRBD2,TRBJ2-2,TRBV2,CASYIALAGGPSGELFF
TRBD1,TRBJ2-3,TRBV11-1,CASSTRTGVSTDTQYF
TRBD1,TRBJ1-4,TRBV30,CAWTAGTGGEKLFF
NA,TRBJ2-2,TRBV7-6,CASSPRGENTGELFF
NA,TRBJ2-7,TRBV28,CASRTVEGAGYEQYF
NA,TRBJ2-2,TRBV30,CAWTRHGDTGELFF
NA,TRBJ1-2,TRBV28,CASSLSFRRTGNYGYTF
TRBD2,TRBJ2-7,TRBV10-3,CAISGTSGNEQYF
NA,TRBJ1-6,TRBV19,CASSIDRNWNSPLHF
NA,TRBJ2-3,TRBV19,CASSPGYSTDTQYF
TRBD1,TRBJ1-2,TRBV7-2,CASSLGGTGSYGYTF
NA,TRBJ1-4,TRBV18,CASSRGLEEKLFF
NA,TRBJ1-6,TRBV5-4,CASSFFVGQYNSPLHF
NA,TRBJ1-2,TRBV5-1,CASKTGLEGNYGYTF
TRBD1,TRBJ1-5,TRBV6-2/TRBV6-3,CASSRRGVDNQPQHF
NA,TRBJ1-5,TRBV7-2,CASSATYNQPQHF
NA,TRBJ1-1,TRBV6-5,CASSYSRGTEAFF
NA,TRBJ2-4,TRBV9,CASSVDGGKDIQYF
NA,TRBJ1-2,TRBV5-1,CASSLTLGQGSGYTF
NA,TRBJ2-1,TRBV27,CASRGRGSSYNEQFF
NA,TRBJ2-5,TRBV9,CASSVDPSSETQYF
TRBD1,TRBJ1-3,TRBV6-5,CASSYGTGTSGNTIYF
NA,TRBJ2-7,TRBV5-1,CASSLRSSYEQYF
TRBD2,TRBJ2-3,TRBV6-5,CASSRGLGGTQYF
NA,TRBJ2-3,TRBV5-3,CARSPKSDSRKSDTQYF
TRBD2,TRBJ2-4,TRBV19,CASSMGTSVSLAKNIQYF
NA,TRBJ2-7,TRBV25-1,CASSERQAPYEQYF
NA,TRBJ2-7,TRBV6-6,CASRPGTLNYEQYF
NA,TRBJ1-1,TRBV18,CASSTSIQLFRPTNTEAFF
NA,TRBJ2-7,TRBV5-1,CASSLAVQGYEQYF
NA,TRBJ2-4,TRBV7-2,CASSLSDFNIQYF
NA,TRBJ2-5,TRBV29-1,CSVYVSETQYF
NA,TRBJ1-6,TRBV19,CASRGEVPDSPLHF
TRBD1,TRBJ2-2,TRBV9,CASTTGTVPTGELFF
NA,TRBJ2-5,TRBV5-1,CASSLLPRETQYF
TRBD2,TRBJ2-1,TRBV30,CAWRLAGGREQFF
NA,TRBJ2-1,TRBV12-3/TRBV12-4,CASSDSGVVFF
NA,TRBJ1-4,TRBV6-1,CASSVRFGGLGEKLFF
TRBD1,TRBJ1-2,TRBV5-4,CASSLLGDRIFGYTF
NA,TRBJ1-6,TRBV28,CASSPRQLNSPLHF
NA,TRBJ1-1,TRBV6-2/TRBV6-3,CASSYSREGSGTEAFF
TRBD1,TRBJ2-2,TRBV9,CASSLQTGGNTGELFF
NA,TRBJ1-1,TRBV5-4,CASSSLAGNTEAFF